Listed below are T cell receptor beta chains from one sample, sequenced in a study of CD8 T cells in ankylosing spondylitis. MiXCR was run by TCRdb on the 5' RACE reads, yielding one entry per CDR3 protein. The sample has tens of thousands of distinct CDR3 sequences; over 5.5% are singletons. Sample: blood, either unsorted or a sorted T cell fraction (not recorded which). These receptors were obtained from a male donor with ankylosing spondylitis or in good health (not recorded which). Both conserved end residues are part of each CDR3. The order of the fields is J gene, D gene, clone size, V gene, CDR3 protein, CDR3 DNA. D genes are given only for firm matches. Expanded clones get a size class; other rows say once, few or many, or leave the size out.

TRBJ2-3,TRBD1,many,TRBV6-1,CASSELRDRGADTQYF,TGTGCCAGCAGTGAGCTACGCGACAGGGGTGCGGATACGCAGTATTTT
TRBJ1-1,TRBD1,many,TRBV4-2,CASSQTGAEAFF,TGTGCCAGCAGCCAAACAGGGGCTGAAGCTTTCTTT
TRBJ1-3,-,many,TRBV25-1,CASGTGAGTRNTIYF,TGTGCCAGCGGTACCGGGGCCGGGACAAGAAACACCATATATTTT
TRBJ1-6,-,many,TRBV6-5,CASSSGFNNSPLHF,TGTGCCAGCAGTTCTGGGTTTAATAATTCACCCCTCCACTTT
TRBJ2-7,-,-,TRBV20-1,CSAKIAEGSSYEQYF,TGCAGTGCTAAAATAGCGGAGGGGAGCTCCTACGAGCAGTACTTC
TRBJ2-5,-,-,TRBV20-1,CTGSRVGETQYF,TGCACCGGGTCCAGGGTTGGTGAGACCCAGTACTTC
TRBJ1-4,TRBD1,many,TRBV20-1,CSASRIQGAREKLFF,TGCAGTGCTAGCCGTATTCAGGGGGCGCGGGAAAAACTGTTTTTT
TRBJ2-1,TRBD2,-,TRBV5-1,CASSPGTSGTQAQFF,TGCGCCAGCAGCCCGGGGACTAGCGGGACGCAAGCGCAGTTCTTC
TRBJ2-5,-,many,TRBV20-1,CSARDEYWRETQYF,TGCAGTGCTAGAGATGAGTACTGGCGGGAGACCCAGTACTTC
TRBJ1-1,-,many,TRBV5-1,CASSLGQGRFEAFF,TGCGCCAGCAGCTTGGGGCAGGGAAGGTTTGAAGCTTTCTTT
TRBJ2-7,-,-,TRBV29-1,CSVGTGAHPYEQYF,TGCAGCGTTGGTACAGGTGCCCATCCCTACGAGCAGTACTTC
TRBJ1-5,TRBD1,many,TRBV20-1,CSARDRRQGGGQPQHF,TGCAGTGCTAGAGATCGGCGACAGGGAGGGGGTCAGCCCCAGCATTTT
TRBJ2-4,-,many,TRBV5-1,CASSPGSVQQNIQYF,TGCGCCAGCAGCCCTGGAAGTGTACAGCAAAACATTCAGTACTTC
TRBJ1-1,-,many,TRBV28,CASSLLGDSTEAFF,TGTGCCAGCAGTTTGCTAGGGGATAGTACTGAAGCTTTCTTT
TRBJ2-5,TRBD1,many,TRBV27,CASSFAGGETQYF,TGTGCCAGCAGTTTCGCAGGGGGAGAGACCCAGTACTTC
TRBJ2-6,-,many,TRBV19,CASSTRVSGANVLTF,TGTGCCAGTAGTACTCGGGTATCTGGGGCCAACGTCCTGACTTTC
TRBJ2-1,-,many,TRBV5-1,CASSWDGSYNEQFF,TGCGCCAGCAGCTGGGACGGGAGCTACAATGAGCAGTTCTTC
TRBJ1-5,-,many,TRBV15,CATSRSNQPQHF,TGTGCCACCAGCAGAAGCAATCAGCCCCAGCATTTT
TRBJ2-1,-,many,TRBV20-1,CSARTDSGRTYNEQFF,TGCAGTGCTCGAACGGACAGCGGACGAACCTACAATGAGCAGTTCTTC
TRBJ2-2,-,-,TRBV11-1,CASSPGVFWELFF,TGTGCCAGCAGCCCTGGGGTTTTCTGGGAGCTGTTTTTT
TRBJ1-5,-,-,TRBV20-1,CSAGTVDQPQHF,TGCAGTGCCGGGACCGTCGATCAGCCCCAGCATTTT
TRBJ2-1,-,many,TRBV6-4,CASSQGDSRSDEQFF,TGTGCCAGCAGTCAAGGCGACTCGAGGTCCGATGAGCAGTTCTTC
TRBJ1-6,-,many,TRBV19,CASRDHRVGYNSPLHF,TGTGCCAGTAGGGATCACAGGGTTGGCTATAATTCACCCCTCCACTTT
TRBJ2-4,TRBD1,many,TRBV4-2,CASSQGDREEDIQYF,TGTGCCAGCAGCCAAGGGGACAGGGAGGAAGACATTCAGTACTTC
TRBJ1-5,-,many,TRBV6-2/TRBV6-3,CASSYSRGNGLQPQHF,TGTGCCAGCAGTTACTCTCGGGGGAACGGTCTTCAGCCCCAGCATTTT
TRBJ2-3,-,many,TRBV20-1,CSARDSMRVTDTQYF,TGCAGTGCTAGAGATTCTATGAGAGTCACAGATACGCAGTATTTT
TRBJ2-5,-,many,TRBV2,CARYDGGRETQYF,TGTGCCAGATACGACGGCGGGCGGGAGACCCAGTACTTC
TRBJ1-3,-,many,TRBV9,CASRGASGNTIYF,TGTGCCAGCAGGGGGGCCTCTGGAAACACCATATATTTT